Listed here are 14 T cell receptor beta chains from one sample, sequenced in a study of T cells in Graves' hyperthyroidism and ophthalmopathy. Amplification of TCR beta CDR3 regions was performed using RNA transcripts as template. First-round RT-PCR targeting the TCR CDR3 was performed with the HTBI primer set. From the multiplex PCR reads, TCRdb called clonotypes with MiXCR, one entry per CDR3 protein. This table holds roughly 660,000 distinct CDR3 sequences, 17% found once. Specimen: blood. The origin of the receptors is a man aged 50-59 years with Graves' hyperthyroidism.

The chain is built from TRBV20-1 and TRBJ1-2; 7 positions agree with TRBD1. CDR1 and CDR2 (germline): DFQATT, SNEGSKA (reference sequence). The CDR3 contains 15 residues. Trimming at V came to 1 base and at J to 10 bases, leaving 15 bases not matched to a gene. CDR3 coding DNA: TGCAGTGCTAGAGTTATCAGGACAGGCTTTTTCGACTACACCTTC. Translated: CSARVIRTGFFDYTF.

V is TRBV6-1 and J is TRBJ1-2; D call uncertain. Trimming pared 1 base from V and 3 bases from J, leaving 12 bases between. This CDR3 contains 15 residues. Germline values: CDR1 MNHNS, CDR2 SASEGT. CDR3 region: CASSEGFGVHYGYTF. Written as DNA, the CDR3 is TGTGCCAGCAGTGAAGGCTTTGGCGTACACTATGGCTACACCTTC.

This clonotype was detected ten times or more. CDR3 amino acids: CASSVGSGRPTYEQYF. CDR3 bases: TGCGCCAGCAGTGTTGGTAGCGGGAGGCCAACCTACGAGCAGTACTTC. The V and J genes are TRBV10-2 and TRBJ2-7; TRBD2 matches at 10 bases. V lost 4 bases, J lost 2 bases, and 8 bases stayed unmatched. The CDR3 consists of 16 residues. Germline assignment: CDR1 WSHSY and CDR2 SAAADI.

The chain employs TRBV3-1 and TRBJ1-5; TRBD1 agrees at 12 bases. There are 15 residues in the CDR3. Germline V CDR1 and CDR2: LGHDT, YNNKEL (reference sequence). With V trimmed by 2 bases and J by 7 bases, 3 bases remained unmatched. The CDR3 coding sequence is TGTGCCAGCAGCCAAACCGGGACAGGGGGCCAGCCCCAGCATTTT. Amino acids: CASSQTGTGGQPQHF.

This clonotype showed up many times. The CDR3 nucleotides read TGTGCCAGCAGTTTATGGGGACAGGGGGCGGACGAGCAGTACTTC. Amino acid sequence: CASSLWGQGADEQYF. The V gene is TRBV27, the J gene TRBJ2-7, with 12 bases matching TRBD1. The CDR3 is 15 amino acids. The ends lost 1 base at V and 5 bases at J; junction bases unmatched: 3. In germline, CDR1 is MNHEY, CDR2 SMNVEV (reference sequence).

This clonotype was counted ten times or more. This sequence joins TRBV28 and TRBJ2-5; the D gene is possibly TRBD1 (6 bases). CDR1 is MDHEN and CDR2 is SYDVKM in the germline V gene. The CDR3 spans 14 residues. V was pared by 7 bases and J by 2 bases, with 14 bases between. In DNA form, the CDR3 reads TGTGCCAGCACAAGGGGACATTCACAAGAGACCCAGTACTTC. It is translated as CASTRGHSQETQYF.

This clonotype was seen only a few times. Being one base from a much bigger clone, this may be a read error. J is TRBJ2-3 and V is TRBV28; perhaps TRBD1 as D (7 bases). This CDR3 has 15 residues. The germline V gene encodes CDR1 MDHEN and CDR2 SYDVKM. The CDR3 bases are TGTGCCAGCAGTTCAGGGGGTACTAGCACAGGTACGCAGTATTTT. This gives the protein CASSSGGTSTGTQYF.

This clonotype showed up many times. The chain uses TRBV24-1 and TRBJ1-1, with D possibly being TRBD1 (6 bases). CDR1 KGHDR and CDR2 SFDVKD come from the germline V gene. The CDR3 is made up of 14 amino acids. V was clipped by 4 bases and J by 2 bases, with 10 bases between them. This CDR3 is CATSDTGSNTEAFF. CDR3 nucleotide sequence: TGTGCCACCAGTGACACAGGGTCCAACACTGAAGCTTTCTTT.

This clonotype was observed at least ten times. The V and J genes are TRBV6-1 and TRBJ1-2, with no clear D. The CDR3 totals 10 residues. V was trimmed by 8 bases and J by 2 bases, leaving 3 bases between them. CDR1 and CDR2 from the germline V gene are MNHNS and SASEGT. CDR3 nucleotides: TGTGCCAGCTGGAACTATGGCTACACCTTC. Translated, it gives CASWNYGYTF.

This clonotype was detected ten times or more. The CDR3 loop is CSARGTEGNTIYF. The CDR3 DNA reads TGCAGTGCTAGGGGGACAGAGGGAAACACCATATATTTT. V usage is TRBV20-1 and J usage is TRBJ1-3; the match to TRBD1 covers 7 bases. Per germline, CDR1 DFQATT and CDR2 SNEGSKA (reference sequence). The V segment lost 3 bases and the J segment 4 bases; nucleotides outside the gene matches: 3. The CDR3 has 13 residues.

This clonotype occurred many times. This chain joins TRBV14 and TRBJ2-1; D possibly corresponds to TRBD2 (5 bases). The length of the CDR3 is 16 residues. The V and J ends lost 0 bases and 4 bases respectively, with 13 bases between them. The germline gives CDR1 SGHDN, CDR2 FVKESK. The CDR3 DNA reads TGTGCCAGCAGCCAAGAAAGTCGGAGGTGGTACAATGAGCAGTTCTTC. Protein sequence: CASSQESRRWYNEQFF.

Only a few counts were recorded for this clonotype. The chain recombines TRBV20-1 with TRBJ2-7; the match to TRBD2 covers 10 bases. V trimming: 2 bases; J trimming: 0 bases; junction bases outside the gene matches: 4. The germline gives CDR1 DFQATT, CDR2 SNEGSKA (reference sequence). This CDR3 has 15 amino acids. The CDR3 protein is CSARLGLAASYEQYF. CDR3 in DNA: TGCAGTGCTAGACTCGGACTAGCGGCCTCCTACGAGCAGTACTTC.

This clonotype has just a few counts. The chain links TRBV9 to TRBJ2-1; D gene uncertain. V lost 1 base and J lost 3, with 8 bases in between. The CDR3 loop spans 14 amino acids. Germline CDR1 reads SGDLS; CDR2 reads YYNGEE. Here the CDR3 DNA reads TGTGCCAGCAGCGTATTCGACGGCTACAATGAGCAGTTCTTC. It translates to CASSVFDGYNEQFF.

The sample holds a few counts of this clonotype. The chain links TRBV28 to TRBJ2-7, with 10 positions matching TRBD2. The CDR3 runs 14 residues. The germline V gene encodes CDR1 MDHEN and CDR2 SYDVKM. The J segment lost 3 bases and the V segment lost 4 bases, leaving 3 bases of the junction unmatched. The CDR3 sequence is CASSWLAGVYEQYF. The CDR3 DNA follows: TGTGCCAGCAGTTGGCTAGCGGGAGTCTACGAGCAGTACTTC.